This T cell receptor (beta chain) originates from a study of identical twins. This clonotype was seen many times. TCRdb analysed the 5' RACE reads with MiXCR anew, one entry per CDR3 protein. The sample has under 450,000 distinct CDR3 sequences; roughly 20% are singletons. The CDR3 is made up of 14 amino acids. Germline V gene sequence: CDR1 DFQATT, CDR2 SNEGSKA (reference sequence). V shed 5 bases, J shed 6 bases, and the junction held 10 bases outside the gene matches. The chain uses TRBV20-1 and TRBJ2-7; 10 nucleotides align to TRBD1. The source of this sequence is a man aged 50-60 years in good health. The sample was naive T cells sorted from blood. CDR3 sequence (DNA): TGCAGTGCTCTTTTCCGGGACAGGGGTCGCGAGCAGTACTTC. Its protein product is CSALFRDRGREQYF.